The TCR beta chain described here comes from a study of T-cell reconstitution after alpha-beta-depleted transplantation in children. CDR1 MNHEY and CDR2 SVGAGI come from the germline V gene. Trimming removed 0 bases at V and 4 bases at J, with 11 bases between. The CDR3 is made up of 15 amino acids. In its sample, this clonotype was seen many times. Unique molecular identifiers featured in how the TCRbeta library was prepared. TCRdb reprocessed the PCR reads via MiXCR and lists one record per CDR3 protein. The sample shows roughly 100,000 distinct CDR3 sequences, 4.5% to 7.5% of them seen only once. The rearrangement uses TRBV6-5 and TRBJ2-3; D is perhaps TRBD2 (7 bases). The sequencing used PBMCs, mostly from graft donor cells, collected 60 days after TCRalphabeta/CD19-depleted stem cell transplant. The TCR was taken from a female patient aged 2-10 years who had a stem cell transplant for Fanconi anemia, so the T cells may come from the graft donor. The CDR3 bases are TGTGCCAGCAGTTACTCCAGGGGAGGGGCAGATACGCAGTATTTT. Translated, it gives CASSYSRGGADTQYF.